Below, 12 T cell receptor beta chains from the same sample are listed, as sequenced in a study of CD8 T cells in ankylosing spondylitis. Overall study findings and caveats: About 8 highly homologous variants made up a TCR beta motif that seemed to typify ankylosing spondylitis blood.

One entry per CDR3 protein results from TCRdb running MiXCR on the 5' RACE reads. The sample includes about 330,000 distinct CDR3 sequences, around 7.6% of them seen just once. These receptors lack a known antigen. Sample: blood, either unsorted or a sorted T cell fraction (not recorded which). These receptors all come from a male donor with ankylosing spondylitis.

Ten or more counts support this clonotype. This chain links TRBV3-1 with TRBJ2-2; D is undetermined. The CDR3 has 14 amino acids. The V gene lost 1 base and the J gene lost 5 bases, with 8 bases spanning the gap. Germline V gene lookup returns CDR1 LGHDT and CDR2 YNNKEL (reference sequence). CDR3 coding DNA: TGTGCCAGCAGCCAAGTAACCCGAACCGGGGAGCTGTTTTTT. This codes for CASSQVTRTGELFF.

This chain links TRBV5-1 with TRBJ2-7, with 8 positions matching TRBD2. CDR3 length: 15 amino acids. The V and J ends lost 4 bases and 6 bases, in that order; junction bases with no gene match: 12. Germline CDR1 is SGHRS and CDR2 is YFSETQ. The CDR3 sequence is CASSDRAGVGSEQYF. For the CDR3, the DNA is TGCGCCAGCAGCGATCGAGCGGGAGTCGGATCCGAGCAGTACTTC.

The V and J genes are TRBV11-2 and TRBJ1-1; the match to TRBD1 covers 7 bases. CDR1 is SGHAT and CDR2 is FQNNGV in the germline V gene. Unmatched junction bases numbered 4, after V lost 1 base and J lost 8 bases. CDR3 length: 13 amino acids. CDR3 amino acids: CASSLGQGREAFF. The CDR3 DNA is TGTGCCAGCAGCTTAGGACAGGGAAGAGAAGCTTTCTTT.

The chain is built from TRBV7-9 and TRBJ2-1; D call uncertain. Germline V CDR1 and CDR2: SEHNR, FQNEAQ (reference sequence). The V end lost 1 base, the J end lost 4 bases, and 5 bases lay between the germline ends. The CDR3 is 13 amino acids. The CDR3 protein is CASSLVQYNEQFF. The CDR3 bases are TGTGCCAGCAGCTTAGTACAGTACAATGAGCAGTTCTTC. The complete variable domain, with remaining parts taken from reference TRBV7-9 and TRBJ2-1, reads DTGVSQNPRHKITKRGQNVTFRCDPISEHNRLYWYRQTLGQGPEFLTYFQNEAQLEKSRLLSDRFSAERPKGSFSTLEIQRTEQGDSAMYLCASSLVQYNEQFFGPGTRLTVL.

In its sample, this clonotype was seen many times. This chain joins TRBV29-1 and TRBJ2-3; 10 nucleotides align to TRBD2. Germline loops: CDR1 SQVTM, CDR2 ANQGSEA. The CDR3 contains 14 residues. After removal of 7 bases from V and 5 bases from J, the junction contained 9 bases not matched to a gene. The CDR3 region has the DNA TGCAGCGCCGCTCTAGCGGGAGTTGGAGATACGCAGTATTTT. It specifies CSAALAGVGDTQYF.

In its sample, this clonotype was seen many times. This chain links TRBV5-1 with TRBJ2-2; D unclear. The CDR3 spans 14 residues. CDR1 SGHRS and CDR2 YFSETQ come from the germline V gene. The V gene lost 1 base and the J gene lost 7 bases, with 11 bases spanning the gap. CDR3 sequence reads: CASSLYGDNGELFF. The DNA of the CDR3 is TGCGCCAGCAGCTTGTATGGAGATAACGGGGAGCTGTTTTTT.

The chain has TRBV29-1 and TRBJ2-3, with D perhaps assigned TRBD1 or TRBD2 (6 bases each). This CDR3 region has 14 residues. V shed 7 bases and J shed 5 bases, with 19 bases lying between them. The germline V gene has CDR1 SQVTM and CDR2 ANQGSEA. The CDR3 sequence is CSGGARGSEDTQYF. The CDR3 nucleotides read TGCAGCGGGGGGGCCAGAGGTTCGGAAGATACGCAGTATTTT.

The chain is built from TRBV4-3 and TRBJ2-2, with D hard to call. There are 16 residues in the CDR3. Germline loops: CDR1 LGHNA, CDR2 YSLEER. V lost 2 bases, J lost 0 bases, and 10 bases lay in between. In DNA form, the CDR3 reads TGCGCCAGCAGCCAATGGGCGGTCGCGAACACCGGGGAGCTGTTTTTT. This translates into CASSQWAVANTGELFF.

The V call is TRBV25-1, the J call TRBJ2-5; TRBD1 matches at 8 bases. The length of the CDR3 is 16 residues. V shed 7 bases and J 4 bases; nucleotides not matched to a gene: 14. Germline CDR1 and CDR2: MGHDK and SYGVNS. The CDR3 DNA sequence: TGTGCCAGCACCTCCAGACGGACAGGGTTAGGAGAGACCCAGTACTTC. It is translated as CASTSRRTGLGETQYF.

Ten or more counts support this clonotype. This chain connects TRBV12-3 or TRBV12-4 to TRBJ1-2; D not certain. The ends were cut back, 3 bases at V and 1 base at J, with 9 bases in the middle. The CDR3 totals 14 residues. The CDR3 loop reads CASSFLPDNYGYTF. CDR3 coding DNA: TGTGCCAGCAGTTTTTTGCCGGATAACTATGGCTACACCTTC.

In this sample, this clonotype turned up a few times. The CDR3 loop reads CASGLQGSTDTQYF. The CDR3 coding sequence is TGTGCTAGTGGTTTGCAGGGATCCACAGATACGCAGTATTTT. The gene calls are TRBV12-5 and TRBJ2-3, with a possible D match to TRBD1 (5 bases). From germline, CDR1 is LGHNT and CDR2 FRNRAP. The CDR3 loop spans 14 amino acids. The V end was cut by 2 bases, the J end by 2 bases, with 8 bases between.

J is TRBJ1-2 and V is TRBV27, with 8 bases matching TRBD1. CDR3 length: 15 residues. The germline gives CDR1 MNHEY, CDR2 SMNVEV (reference sequence). Trimming took 7 bases from V and 7 from J; bases not matched to a gene: 14. The CDR3 DNA reads TGTGCCAGCAAGACCCTTGGACAGGGCATTCTTGGCTACACCTTC. This translates into CASKTLGQGILGYTF.